Below are 25 T cell receptor beta chains sequenced from a single sample in a study of shared clonotypes between healthy human individuals. Profiling relied on immunoSEQ multiplex PCR, and the TCRdb table lists in-frame clones only, not all of them. The sample lists 2 million to 2.5 million clones; roughly 93% were seen once. Sequenced material: naive CD4+ T cells from PBMCs. Subset specified: CD45RA+ positively selected. All receptors derive from a young man in good health. Some clones in this sample may be carry-over from other donors' samples.

The V and J genes are TRBV28 and TRBJ2-2; 12 bases fit TRBD1. The CDR3 loop spans 15 amino acids. Germline values: CDR1 MDHEN, CDR2 SYDVKM. V dropped 6 bases and J dropped 5; count of bases not matched to a gene: 4. For the CDR3, the DNA is TGTGCCAGCAGGCGGGACAGGGGGCAGACCGGGGAGCTGTTTTTT. Translated: CASRRDRGQTGELFF. Using reference TRBV28 and TRBJ2-2 for the parts outside the CDR3, the full variable domain is DVKVTQSSRYLVKRTGEKVFLECVQDMDHENMFWYRQDPGLGLRLIYFSYDVKMKEKGDIPEGYSVSREKKERFSLILESASTNQTSMYLCASRRDRGQTGELFFGEGSRLTVL.

This chain links TRBV6-1 with TRBJ2-1; D gene uncertain. The CDR3 is 12 amino acids. Germline-derived CDR1 and CDR2 are MNHNS and SASEGT. Between the trimmed V and J ends, which lost 6 bases and 10 bases, there was a span of 13 bases. The CDR3 region is CASRDPTEEQFF. CDR3 nucleotides: TGTGCCAGCAGGGACCCCACAGAGGAGCAGTTCTTC.

Remarks on this clone: Other DNA sequences from this sample encode an identical CDR3 as well. This chain uses TRBV7-3 with TRBJ2-2; 10 nucleotides line up with TRBD2. The CDR3 is 16 amino acids. V was pared by 3 bases and J by 2 bases, with 3 bases of the junction left unmatched. Germline CDR1 is SGHTA and CDR2 is FQGTGA. As DNA, the CDR3 is TGTGCCAGCAGCTTCGGACTAGCGGAAAACACCGGGGAGCTGTTTTTT. Residues: CASSFGLAENTGELFF.

This chain joins TRBV2 and TRBJ2-1, with 7 bases aligning to TRBD1. The CDR3 is made up of 14 amino acids. V lost 4 bases to trimming and J lost 0 bases; unmatched junction nucleotides: 0. Germline V gene data show CDR1 as SNHLY and CDR2 as FYNNEI. The CDR3 loop is CASSGTGSYNEQFF. The CDR3 bases are TGTGCCAGCAGTGGGACAGGCTCCTACAATGAGCAGTTCTTC.

The chain employs TRBV9 and TRBJ2-7; D is possibly TRBD1 (6 bases). Trimming pared 4 bases from V and 2 bases from J, leaving 13 bases between. Germline V gene lookup returns CDR1 SGDLS and CDR2 YYNGEE. This CDR3 has 14 residues. The CDR3 nucleotides read TGTGCCAGCAGCTTACGGACAGTACCCTACGAGCAGTACTTC. Translated, it gives CASSLRTVPYEQYF.

V is TRBV25-1 and J is TRBJ1-2, with TRBD1 matching over 11 bases. Germline V gene sequence: CDR1 MGHDK, CDR2 SYGVNS. Trimming took 3 bases from V and 3 from J; bases not matched to a gene: 3. The length of the CDR3 is 15 residues. Here the CDR3 reads CASSDLGQGDYGYTF. In nucleotides, the CDR3 is TGTGCCAGCAGTGATTTGGGACAGGGGGACTATGGCTACACCTTC.

The chain uses TRBV7-3 and TRBJ2-3; tentative D call: TRBD1 (7 bases). CDR1 is SGHTA, CDR2 FQGTGA, per germline. There are 15 residues in the CDR3. Trimming left V 5 bases short and J 2 bases short, with 14 bases between. The chain's CDR3 is CASSPGGQTTDTQYF. The CDR3 DNA reads TGTGCCAGCAGCCCCGGGGGACAGACCACAGATACGCAGTATTTT.

This clone has a single count. The chain combines TRBV5-8 with TRBJ1-1; D unclear. CDR1 SGHTS and CDR2 YDEGEE come from the germline V gene. This CDR3 is 16 amino acids long. V was shortened by 1 base and J by 1 base, with 14 bases between the two germline ends. CDR3 sequence (DNA): TGTGCCAGCAGCTTGATCTTTGTGTATGGGAACACTGAAGCTTTCTTT. Residues: CASSLIFVYGNTEAFF.

The chain couples TRBV5-6 to TRBJ2-7; 7 bases align to TRBD2. The CDR3 has 13 residues. Per the germline V gene, CDR1 is SGHDT and CDR2 is YYEEEE. Germline trimming cut 2 bases from V and 7 bases from J; bases unmatched to any gene: 6. The CDR3 bases are TGTGCCAGCAGCTTTGCGGGAGCGGGAGAGCAGTACTTC. Amino acid sequence: CASSFAGAGEQYF.

The V call is TRBV5-8, the J call TRBJ1-1; the D gene is possibly TRBD1 (5 bases). The length of the CDR3 is 11 residues. CDR1 is SGHTS, CDR2 YDEGEE, per germline. Between the trimmed V and J ends, which lost 4 bases and 10 bases, there was a span of 11 bases. CDR3 nucleotides: TGTGCCAGCAGCCGGGGGGTCGGAGCTTTCTTT. Translated: CASSRGVGAFF.

This clone was recorded only once. The V gene is TRBV19, the J gene TRBJ1-2; D might be TRBD1 (5 bases). Germline CDR1 LNHDA, CDR2 SQIVND (reference sequence). This CDR3 contains 15 residues. Trimming removed 5 bases from V and 3 bases from J, with 16 bases in between. The DNA for the CDR3 is TGTGCCAGTAGTGCCTCGGTAGGGGATGACTATGGCTACACCTTC. Translating it yields CASSASVGDDYGYTF.

The J gene is TRBJ2-5, the V gene TRBV28; 7 nucleotides match TRBD2. The trim removed 6 bases at V and 7 bases at J, leaving 14 bases unmatched. This CDR3 is built from 15 residues. CDR1 and CDR2 from the germline V gene are MDHEN and SYDVKM. The CDR3 loop reads CASSPGLGLYGTQYF. The CDR3 nucleotides are TGTGCCAGCAGCCCCGGACTAGGACTCTACGGGACCCAGTACTTC.

The J gene is TRBJ1-1, the V gene TRBV15; a possible D gene is TRBD1 (6 bases). Trimming cost V 0 bases and J 0 bases, with 17 bases left between them. This CDR3 comprises 18 residues. In germline, CDR1 is LNHNV, CDR2 YYDKDF (reference sequence). CDR3 bases: TGTGCCACCAGCAGAGAGGGAACGGGGGCGAGGATGAACACTGAAGCTTTCTTT. This gives the protein CATSREGTGARMNTEAFF.

The chain is built from TRBV25-1 and TRBJ2-7, with D perhaps TRBD1 (5 bases). This CDR3 is built from 11 residues. V lost 7 bases, J lost 3 bases, and 7 bases lay in between. Germline V gene lookup returns CDR1 MGHDK and CDR2 SYGVNS. The CDR3 DNA reads TGTGCCAGCACAGGGATCTACGAGCAGTACTTC. It specifies CASTGIYEQYF.

V is TRBV4-3 and J is TRBJ2-1, with a tentative D call TRBD1 (5 bases). The CDR3 consists of 14 residues. V gave up 0 bases and J gave up 7 bases, with 10 bases separating them. Germline-derived CDR1 and CDR2 are LGHNA and YSLEER. As DNA, the CDR3 is TGCGCCAGCAGCCAAGATTCCAGGGCGAATGAGCAGTTCTTC. Its protein product is CASSQDSRANEQFF.

Comment on this clone: Other DNA sequences in the same sample also yield this CDR3. V is TRBV18 and J is TRBJ2-7; 13 nucleotides line up with TRBD2. CDR1 and CDR2 (germline): KGHSH, LQKENI. CDR3 size: 15 residues. Trimming took 4 bases from V and 2 from J; bases not matched to a gene: 2. The CDR3 DNA follows: TGTGCCAGCTCACAAACTAGCGGGAGGGCCTACGAGCAGTACTTC. This sequence encodes CASSQTSGRAYEQYF.

With respect to this clone: The sample holds other DNA sequences that translate to the same CDR3. The V call is TRBV5-4, the J call TRBJ2-7, with 8 positions matching TRBD2. Per the germline V gene, CDR1 is SGHNT and CDR2 is YYREEE (reference sequence). V was pared by 4 bases and J by 2 bases, with 8 bases of the junction left unmatched. This CDR3 spans 15 amino acids. CDR3 amino acids: CASSPAGVSAYEQYF. CDR3 DNA sequence: TGTGCCAGCAGCCCAGCGGGAGTGAGCGCCTACGAGCAGTACTTC.

The chain combines TRBV2 with TRBJ2-7; the D gene is possibly TRBD2 (6 bases). V lost 8 bases, J lost 4 bases, and 15 bases lay in between. Germline lookup yields CDR1 SNHLY and CDR2 FYNNEI. CDR3 size: 13 residues. The CDR3 DNA is TGTGCCAGCTCTATTTCGGGACTTTACGAGCAGTACTTC. Residues: CASSISGLYEQYF. Complete variable domain (other parts from reference TRBV2 and TRBJ2-7): EPEVTQTPSHQVTQMGQEVILRCVPISNHLYFYWYRQILGQKVEFLVSFYNNEISEKSEIFDDQFSVERPDGSNFTLKIRSTKLEDSAMYFCASSISGLYEQYFGPGTRLTVT.

A single count supports this clone. The V and J genes are TRBV28 and TRBJ1-5; unclear D gene. V was cut by 5 bases and J by 1 base, with 12 bases left in between. Germline V gives CDR1 MDHEN, CDR2 SYDVKM. The CDR3 extends over 15 amino acids. This CDR3 is CASSQDFRSNQPQHF. The CDR3 DNA is TGTGCCAGCAGTCAGGATTTTCGGAGCAATCAGCCCCAGCATTTT.

The chain is built from TRBV5-1 and TRBJ2-7; 12 nucleotides match TRBD2. Per germline, CDR1 SGHRS and CDR2 YFSETQ. The ends lost 4 bases at V and 3 bases at J; junction bases unmatched: 5. CDR3 length equals 15 residues. For the CDR3, the DNA is TGCGCCAGCAGCGCACAACTAGCGGGAGGCTACGAGCAGTACTTC. It translates to CASSAQLAGGYEQYF.

The rearrangement joins TRBV28 to TRBJ2-5; D perhaps matches TRBD1 (6 bases). This CDR3 is 13 amino acids long. V lost 6 bases to trimming and J lost 11 bases, with 19 bases between them. In germline, CDR1 is MDHEN, CDR2 SYDVKM. In DNA, the CDR3 is TGTGCCAGCAGGCCTGGACAGCAACTAAGGCAGTACTTC. Amino acid sequence: CASRPGQQLRQYF.

Regarding this clone: This CDR3 is also generated by other DNA sequences in the sample. This chain uses TRBV7-3 with TRBJ2-1; D unclear. V shed 0 bases and J shed 3 bases, with 9 bases lying between them. In germline, CDR1 is SGHTA, CDR2 FQGTGA. The CDR3 covers 15 residues. DNA for the CDR3: TGTGCCAGCAGCTTAACGGGCGGCGGCTACAATGAGCAGTTCTTC. Protein sequence: CASSLTGGGYNEQFF.

The table lists this clone with a count of one. The chain carries TRBV6-5 and TRBJ2-7, with a possible D match to TRBD1 (6 bases). Trimming removed 5 bases at V and 6 bases at J, with 11 bases between. There are 12 residues in the CDR3. Germline lookup yields CDR1 MNHEY and CDR2 SVGAGI. This CDR3 is CASSRPGAEQYF. The CDR3 DNA reads as TGTGCCAGCAGTAGACCAGGGGCCGAGCAGTACTTC.

V is TRBV5-1 and J is TRBJ2-7, with TRBD1 matching 11 bases. CDR3 size: 18 residues. Germline loops: CDR1 SGHRS, CDR2 YFSETQ. After removal of 0 bases from V and 2 bases from J, the junction contained 10 bases not matched to a gene. CDR3 bases: TGCGCCAGCAGCTTGGGCCTCCGAGGACAGGGGGCTACCTACGAGCAGTACTTC. The encoded protein is CASSLGLRGQGATYEQYF. Combining the CDR3 with reference TRBV5-1 and TRBJ2-7 gives the whole variable domain KAGVTQTPRYLIKTRGQQVTLSCSPISGHRSVSWYQQTPGQGLQFLFEYFSETQRNKGNFPGRFSGRQFSNSRSEMNVSTLELGDSALYLCASSLGLRGQGATYEQYFGPGTRLTVT.

This chain joins TRBV6-1 and TRBJ1-1, with D tentatively TRBD1 (6 bases). Germline CDR1 and CDR2: MNHNS and SASEGT. Trimming cost V 3 bases and J 14 bases, with 16 bases left between them. The CDR3 extends over 12 amino acids. The CDR3 nucleotides read TGTGCCAGCAGTGATCCCGGGACATTGGGCTTCTTT. Amino acid sequence: CASSDPGTLGFF.